Reported below is one T cell receptor beta chain. What it binds is unknown. cDNA molecules, individually, were tagged with unique molecular identifiers. A single record per CDR3 protein comes from TCRdb applying MiXCR to the 5' RACE reads. The repertoire holds about 60,000 distinct CDR3 sequences, with around 9% as singletons. This specimen belongs to a study of early T cells in non-severe SARS-CoV-2 infection. Overall study context: Chains were unpaired, as sequencing was done on bulk RNA from unsorted whole blood.

Study-wide results and limits: Reliance on VDJdb matching favored anti-spike CD8 responses; private and CD4 specificities were missed.

This CDR3 has 13 amino acids. Trimming removed 2 bases from V and 1 base from J, with 4 bases in between. The germline V gene encodes CDR1 SGHTA and CDR2 FQGTGA. Sequencing input: whole blood. The receptor comes from an adult who was a healthcare worker with PCR-confirmed SARS-CoV-2 infection or an uninfected control (not recorded which). The chain joins TRBV7-3 to TRBJ2-3, with D hard to call. The CDR3 DNA reads as TGTGCCAGCAGCTTACTCGGCACAGATACGCAGTATTTT. Residues: CASSLLGTDTQYF.